The 17 T cell receptor beta chains reported below all come from one sample, sequenced in a study of Ad26.COV2.S vaccination and SARS-CoV-2 variants. Treatment here: some 19 received Ad26.COV2.S at low or high dose, single or two shots; about five received placebo; per-sample allocation not given. The samples were gathered on day 63 after the first injection of vaccine or placebo. Produced via immunoSEQ multiplex PCR; TCRdb's table is partial and in-frame only. The data show over 350,000 clones, roughly nine tenths seen once. Sample: peripheral blood, taken in a trial of Ad26.COV2.S vaccine versus placebo. These receptors were collected from a person between 18 and 65 years old who received the Ad26.COV2.S COVID-19 vaccine or a placebo.

J is TRBJ2-1 and V is TRBV5-5; D might be TRBD2 (6 bases). V was cut by 4 bases and J by 2 bases, with 13 bases left in between. This CDR3 is 15 amino acids long. Germline-derived CDR1 and CDR2 are SGHKS and YYEKEE (reference sequence). The CDR3 DNA follows: TGTGCCAGCAGCGCACTGGCGGGGCCCTACAATGAGCAGTTCTTC. Translated, it gives CASSALAGPYNEQFF.

This clone appeared a single time. V is TRBV11-3 and J is TRBJ2-1; 10 bases match TRBD1. V lost 4 bases to trimming and J lost 10 bases; unmatched junction nucleotides: 7. Germline lookup yields CDR1 SGHNT and CDR2 YENEEA. The CDR3 is 14 residues long. CDR3 amino acids: CASSYRDRGGEQFF. The CDR3 bases are TGTGCCAGCAGCTACCGGGACAGGGGAGGGGAGCAGTTCTTC.

The rearrangement uses TRBV14 and TRBJ1-4, with D tentatively TRBD1 (5 bases). Germline CDR1 reads SGHDN; CDR2 reads FVKESK. The CDR3 is 15 amino acids. Trimming pared 4 bases from V and 1 base from J, leaving 10 bases between. In DNA form, the CDR3 reads TGTGCCAGCAGCCCGGGGGGGATAACTAATGAAAAACTGTTTTTT. Its translation: CASSPGGITNEKLFF.

This clone has a handful of counts. The chain is built from TRBV7-2 and TRBJ1-5, with D hard to call. Deletions cut 3 bases from V and 7 bases from J, with 10 bases between. Germline V CDR1 and CDR2: SGHTA, FQGNSA. The CDR3 length is 13 residues. CDR3 in DNA: TGTGCCAGCAGCTTCTATGGTCGGCAGCCCCAGCATTTT. It translates to CASSFYGRQPQHF.

The J gene is TRBJ2-2, the V gene TRBV27; the match to TRBD2 covers 14 bases. This CDR3 has 17 amino acids. The germline V gene encodes CDR1 MNHEY and CDR2 SMNVEV (reference sequence). The ends lost 5 bases at V and 4 bases at J; junction bases unmatched: 6. Here the CDR3 reads CASSPGTSGGGTGELFF. DNA for the CDR3: TGTGCCAGCAGTCCCGGGACTAGCGGGGGAGGCACCGGGGAGCTGTTTTTT.

The chain has TRBV2 and TRBJ2-4; TRBD2 matches 10 bases. The germline V gene encodes CDR1 SNHLY and CDR2 FYNNEI. This CDR3 region has 15 residues. V trimming: 6 bases; J trimming: 0 bases; junction bases outside the gene matches: 2. CDR3: CASRRTSGAKNIQYF. CDR3 coding DNA: TGTGCCAGCAGGAGGACTAGCGGAGCCAAAAACATTCAGTACTTC.

The chain couples TRBV7-9 to TRBJ1-4, with D possibly TRBD1 on 5 matching bases. CDR1 and CDR2 (germline): SEHNR, FQNEAQ (reference sequence). This CDR3 has 12 amino acids. Trimming took 7 bases from V and 8 from J, leaving 11 bases between them. This chain's CDR3 is CASTTEGEKLFF. As DNA, the CDR3 is TGTGCCAGCACCACCGAGGGGGAAAAACTGTTTTTT.

The CDR3 spells CASSPPDYGYTF. The CDR3 DNA reads as TGTGCCAGCAGCCCCCCCGACTATGGCTACACCTTC. The chain combines TRBV5-8 with TRBJ1-2; no definite D call. Germline CDR1 and CDR2: SGHTS and YDEGEE. The CDR3 is 12 residues long. Trimming pared 4 bases from V and 3 bases from J, leaving 7 bases between.

The chain joins TRBV7-2 to TRBJ2-3; 11 nucleotides align to TRBD2. The germline V gene encodes CDR1 SGHTA and CDR2 FQGNSA. The CDR3 sequence is 17 residues long. The V and J ends lost 2 bases and 5 bases, in that order; junction bases with no gene match: 9. CDR3: CASSLNSLAGGKDTQYF. CDR3 bases: TGTGCCAGCAGCTTAAATTCCCTAGCGGGGGGTAAAGATACGCAGTATTTT. The full variable domain, its missing parts supplied by reference TRBV7-2 and TRBJ2-3, is GAGVSQSPSNKVTEKGKDVELRCDPISGHTALYWYRQSLGQGLEFLIYFQGNSAPDKSGLPSDRFSAERTGGSVSTLTIQRTQQEDSAVYLCASSLNSLAGGKDTQYFGPGTRLTVL.

This clone was counted once. The genes are TRBV6-2 or TRBV6-3 and TRBJ1-1, with 7 bases aligning to TRBD1. J lost 0 bases, V lost 5 bases, and 9 bases had no gene match. The CDR3 extends over 16 amino acids. Per the germline V gene, CDR1 is MNHEY and CDR2 is SVGEGT. The CDR3 nucleotides read TGTGCCAGCAGTGCCGGGACAGAGATTTTGAACACTGAAGCTTTCTTT. Encoded protein: CASSAGTEILNTEAFF.

The genes are TRBV4-3 and TRBJ2-2, with 14 nucleotides matching TRBD2. Trimming cost V 4 bases and J 4 bases; bases outside gene matches: 5. The CDR3 runs to 17 residues. Germline loops: CDR1 LGHNA, CDR2 YSLEER. CDR3 nucleotides: TGCGCCAGCAGCCCGGGACTAGCGGGGGCCTCCACCGGGGAGCTGTTTTTT. Protein sequence: CASSPGLAGASTGELFF.

This chain uses TRBV10-1 with TRBJ2-6; no firm D call. The CDR3 covers 15 residues. With 4 bases removed from V and 0 bases from J, the gap between germline ends came to 7 bases. Germline CDR1 and CDR2: WNHNN and SYGVQD (reference sequence). This CDR3 reads CASSGHNSGANVLTF. CDR3 DNA sequence: TGCGCCAGCAGTGGACATAACTCTGGGGCCAACGTCCTGACTTTC.

This chain links TRBV19 with TRBJ1-2, with D hard to call. The V gene lost 1 base and the J gene lost 4 bases, with 13 bases spanning the gap. The germline V gene encodes CDR1 LNHDA and CDR2 SQIVND (reference sequence). The CDR3 runs 15 residues. The CDR3 region has the DNA TGTGCCAGTAGTATAGTGGACGGAGTACTCTATGGCTACACCTTC. It specifies CASSIVDGVLYGYTF.

The DNA of the CDR3 is TGTGCCAGCAGCTCTAGACAGGGGGGAGATGGGAACACTGAAGCTTTCTTT. Protein product: CASSSRQGGDGNTEAFF. This sequence joins TRBV7-9 and TRBJ1-1; 9 bases map to TRBD1. In germline, CDR1 is SEHNR, CDR2 FQNEAQ (reference sequence). V trimming: 4 bases; J trimming: 1 base; junction bases outside the gene matches: 10. This CDR3 region has 17 residues.

Only a few counts were recorded for this clone. The chain joins TRBV10-3 to TRBJ1-2, with 10 positions matching TRBD1. The germline V gene has CDR1 ENHRY and CDR2 SYGVKD. V lost 5 bases to trimming and J lost 2 bases; unmatched junction nucleotides: 8. The CDR3 has 16 amino acids. The CDR3 DNA reads as TGTGCCATCAGTAAAAGCACGGGACAGGGGAACTATGGCTACACCTTC. This sequence encodes CAISKSTGQGNYGYTF.

This clone appeared once. The genes are TRBV7-9 and TRBJ1-5; D remains unclear. Germline V lookup: CDR1 SEHNR, CDR2 FQNEAQ (reference sequence). V was shortened by 1 base and J by 1 base, with 11 bases between the two germline ends. CDR3 length: 16 residues. As DNA, the CDR3 is TGTGCCAGCAGCTTAGGACCGCCCGGAAGCAATCAGCCCCAGCATTTT. It is translated as CASSLGPPGSNQPQHF.

The rearrangement uses TRBV19 and TRBJ1-2; possibly TRBD1 for D (6 bases). Germline V gives CDR1 LNHDA, CDR2 SQIVND (reference sequence). This CDR3 has 14 residues. Deletions cut 2 bases from V and 6 bases from J, with 13 bases between. CDR3 bases: TGTGCCAGTAGTATAACTACAGGGAGGGATGGCTACACCTTC. Protein sequence: CASSITTGRDGYTF. The full variable domain, its missing parts supplied by reference TRBV19 and TRBJ1-2, is DGGITQSPKYLFRKEGQNVTLSCEQNLNHDAMYWYRQDPGQGLRLIYYSQIVNDFQKGDIAEGYSVSREKKESFPLTVTSAQKNPTAFYLCASSITTGRDGYTFGSGTRLTVV.